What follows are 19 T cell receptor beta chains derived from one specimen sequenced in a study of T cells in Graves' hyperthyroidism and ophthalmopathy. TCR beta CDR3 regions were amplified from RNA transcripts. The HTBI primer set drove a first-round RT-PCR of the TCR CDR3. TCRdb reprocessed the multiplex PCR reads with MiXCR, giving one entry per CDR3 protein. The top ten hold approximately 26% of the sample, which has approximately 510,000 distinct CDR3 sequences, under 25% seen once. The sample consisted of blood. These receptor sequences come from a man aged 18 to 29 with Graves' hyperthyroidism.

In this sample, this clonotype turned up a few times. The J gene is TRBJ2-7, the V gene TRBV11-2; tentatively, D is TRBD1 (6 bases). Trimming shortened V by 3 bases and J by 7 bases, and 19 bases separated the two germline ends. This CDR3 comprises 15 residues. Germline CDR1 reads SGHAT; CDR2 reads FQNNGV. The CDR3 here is CASSLAVGTQMEQYF. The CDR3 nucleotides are TGTGCCAGCAGCTTGGCTGTAGGGACACAAATGGAGCAGTACTTC.

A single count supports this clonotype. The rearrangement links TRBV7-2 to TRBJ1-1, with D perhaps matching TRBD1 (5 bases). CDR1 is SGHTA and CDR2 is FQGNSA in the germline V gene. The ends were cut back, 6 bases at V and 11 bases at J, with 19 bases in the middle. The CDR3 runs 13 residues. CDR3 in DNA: TGTGCCAGCAGAGCCGCCGGGGGATCGGGCGCTTTCTTT. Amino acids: CASRAAGGSGAFF. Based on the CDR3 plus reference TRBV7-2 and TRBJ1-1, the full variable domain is GAGVSQSPSNKVTEKGKDVELRCDPISGHTALYWYRQSLGQGLEFLIYFQGNSAPDKSGLPSDRFSAERTGGSVSTLTIQRTQQEDSAVYLCASRAAGGSGAFFGQGTRLTVV.

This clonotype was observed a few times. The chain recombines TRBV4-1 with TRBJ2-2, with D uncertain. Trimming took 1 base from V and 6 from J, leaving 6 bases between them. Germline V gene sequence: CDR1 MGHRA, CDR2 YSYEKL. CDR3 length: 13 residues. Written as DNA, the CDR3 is TGCGCCAGCAGCCAAGTACTTTCCGGGGAGCTGTTTTTT. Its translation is CASSQVLSGELFF.

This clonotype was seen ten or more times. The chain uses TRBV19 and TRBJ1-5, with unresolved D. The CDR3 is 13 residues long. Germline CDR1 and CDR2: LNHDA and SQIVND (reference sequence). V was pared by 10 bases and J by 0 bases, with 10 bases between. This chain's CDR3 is CATAQDSNQPQHF. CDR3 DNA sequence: TGTGCCACCGCACAAGATAGCAATCAGCCCCAGCATTTT. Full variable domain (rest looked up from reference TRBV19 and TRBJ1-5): DGGITQSPKYLFRKEGQNVTLSCEQNLNHDAMYWYRQDPGQGLRLIYYSQIVNDFQKGDIAEGYSVSREKKESFPLTVTSAQKNPTAFYLCATAQDSNQPQHFGDGTRLSIL.

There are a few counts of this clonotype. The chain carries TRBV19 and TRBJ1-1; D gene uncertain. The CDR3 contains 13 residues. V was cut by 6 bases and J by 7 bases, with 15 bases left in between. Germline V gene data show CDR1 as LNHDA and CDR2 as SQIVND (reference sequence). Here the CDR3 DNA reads TGTGCCAGTAGCCAAAGATCCTGGGGTGAAGCTTTCTTT. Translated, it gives CASSQRSWGEAFF.

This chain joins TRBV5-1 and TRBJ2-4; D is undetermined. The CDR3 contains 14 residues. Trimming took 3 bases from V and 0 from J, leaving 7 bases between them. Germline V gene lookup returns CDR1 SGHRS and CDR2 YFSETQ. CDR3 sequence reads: CASSSELAKNIQYF. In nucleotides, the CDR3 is TGCGCCAGCAGCTCAGAACTAGCCAAAAACATTCAGTACTTC.

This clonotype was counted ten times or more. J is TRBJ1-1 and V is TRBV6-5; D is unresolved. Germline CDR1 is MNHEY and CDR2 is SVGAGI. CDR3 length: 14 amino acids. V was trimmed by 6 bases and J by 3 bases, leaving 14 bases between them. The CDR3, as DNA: TGTGCCAGCAGCCCACAACTTGGGGACACTGAAGCTTTCTTT. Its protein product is CASSPQLGDTEAFF.

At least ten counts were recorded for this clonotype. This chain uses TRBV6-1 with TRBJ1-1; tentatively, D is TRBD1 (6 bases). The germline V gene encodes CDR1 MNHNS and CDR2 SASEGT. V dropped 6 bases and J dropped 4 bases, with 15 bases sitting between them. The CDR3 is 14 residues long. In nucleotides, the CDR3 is TGTGCCAGCAGCCCAGGGGAATCAGCCACTGAAGCTTTCTTT. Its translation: CASSPGESATEAFF.

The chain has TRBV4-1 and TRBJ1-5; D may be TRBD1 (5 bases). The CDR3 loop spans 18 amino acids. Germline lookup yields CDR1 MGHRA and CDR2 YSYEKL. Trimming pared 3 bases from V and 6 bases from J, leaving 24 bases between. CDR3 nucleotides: TGCGCCAGCAGCCACCCCCGTGTCAGGGACGGAATGAGTCAGCCCCAGCATTTT. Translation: CASSHPRVRDGMSQPQHF.

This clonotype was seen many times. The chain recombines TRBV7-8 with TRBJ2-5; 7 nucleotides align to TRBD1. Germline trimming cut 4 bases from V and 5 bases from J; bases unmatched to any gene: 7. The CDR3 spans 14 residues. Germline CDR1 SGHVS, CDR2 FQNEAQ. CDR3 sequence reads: CASSSWGQRETQYF. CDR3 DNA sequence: TGTGCCAGCAGCTCTTGGGGACAGCGGGAGACCCAGTACTTC.

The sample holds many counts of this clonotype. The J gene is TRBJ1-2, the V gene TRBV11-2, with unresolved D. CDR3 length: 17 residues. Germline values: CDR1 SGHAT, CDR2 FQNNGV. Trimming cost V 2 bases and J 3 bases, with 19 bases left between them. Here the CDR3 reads CASSLRIVPESDYGYTF. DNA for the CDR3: TGTGCCAGCAGCTTAAGAATAGTCCCCGAAAGTGACTATGGCTACACCTTC.

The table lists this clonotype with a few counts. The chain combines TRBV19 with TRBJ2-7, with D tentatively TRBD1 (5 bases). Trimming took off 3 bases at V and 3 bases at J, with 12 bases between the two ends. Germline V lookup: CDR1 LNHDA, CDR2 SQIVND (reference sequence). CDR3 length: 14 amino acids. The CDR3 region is CASSIGDSGYEQYF. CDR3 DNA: TGTGCCAGTAGTATCGGAGACAGTGGCTACGAGCAGTACTTC. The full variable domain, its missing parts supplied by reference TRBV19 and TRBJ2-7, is DGGITQSPKYLFRKEGQNVTLSCEQNLNHDAMYWYRQDPGQGLRLIYYSQIVNDFQKGDIAEGYSVSREKKESFPLTVTSAQKNPTAFYLCASSIGDSGYEQYFGPGTRLTVT.

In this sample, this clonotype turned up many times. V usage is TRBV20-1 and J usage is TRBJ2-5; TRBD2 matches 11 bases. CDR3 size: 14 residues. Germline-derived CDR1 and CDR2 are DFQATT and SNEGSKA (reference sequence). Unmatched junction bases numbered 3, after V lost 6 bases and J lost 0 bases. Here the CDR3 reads CSAPGLADQETQYF. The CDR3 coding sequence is TGCAGTGCCCCGGGACTAGCGGACCAAGAGACCCAGTACTTC.

The CDR3 DNA reads as TGTGCCAGCAGCCCCAAAGGACAGGGGAAGACTAACTATGGCTACACCTTC. Translation gives CASSPKGQGKTNYGYTF. The chain carries TRBV11-1 and TRBJ1-2; 9 bases are shared with TRBD1. Trimming cost V 5 bases and J 0 bases; bases outside gene matches: 10. CDR1 and CDR2 from the germline V gene are SGHAT and FQDESV (reference sequence). The CDR3 loop spans 17 amino acids.

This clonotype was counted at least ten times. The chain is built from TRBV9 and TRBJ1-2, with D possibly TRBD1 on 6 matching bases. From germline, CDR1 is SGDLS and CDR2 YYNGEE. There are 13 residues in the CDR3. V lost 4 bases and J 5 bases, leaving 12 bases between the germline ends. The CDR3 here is CASSPEGGYGYTF. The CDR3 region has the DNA TGTGCCAGCAGCCCCGAGGGGGGGTATGGCTACACCTTC.

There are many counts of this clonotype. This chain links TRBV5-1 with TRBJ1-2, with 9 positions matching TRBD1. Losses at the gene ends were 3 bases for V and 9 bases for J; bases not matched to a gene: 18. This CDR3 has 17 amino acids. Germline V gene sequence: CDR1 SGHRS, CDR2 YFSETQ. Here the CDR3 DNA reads TGCGCCAGCAGCTCGGGACAGGGCCCGTTATTGGGAGGGCGCTACACCTTC. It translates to CASSSGQGPLLGGRYTF. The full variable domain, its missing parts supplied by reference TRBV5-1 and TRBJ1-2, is KAGVTQTPRYLIKTRGQQVTLSCSPISGHRSVSWYQQTPGQGLQFLFEYFSETQRNKGNFPGRFSGRQFSNSRSEMNVSTLELGDSALYLCASSSGQGPLLGGRYTFGSGTRLTVV.

The CDR3 DNA is TGCAGTGCTCAACAGGGACTAGCCAGCCACGAGCAGTACTTC. Residues: CSAQQGLASHEQYF. The rearrangement uses TRBV20-1 and TRBJ2-7; 9 positions agree with TRBD2. Losses at the gene ends were 5 bases for V and 5 bases for J; bases not matched to a gene: 10. The CDR3 spans 14 residues. Germline V CDR1 and CDR2: DFQATT, SNEGSKA (reference sequence).

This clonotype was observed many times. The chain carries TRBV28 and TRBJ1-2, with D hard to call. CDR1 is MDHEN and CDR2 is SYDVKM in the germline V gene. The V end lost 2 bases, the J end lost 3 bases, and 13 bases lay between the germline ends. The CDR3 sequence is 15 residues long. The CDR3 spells CASSLGPGLYYGYTF. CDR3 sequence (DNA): TGTGCCAGCAGTTTAGGTCCGGGCCTTTACTATGGCTACACCTTC.

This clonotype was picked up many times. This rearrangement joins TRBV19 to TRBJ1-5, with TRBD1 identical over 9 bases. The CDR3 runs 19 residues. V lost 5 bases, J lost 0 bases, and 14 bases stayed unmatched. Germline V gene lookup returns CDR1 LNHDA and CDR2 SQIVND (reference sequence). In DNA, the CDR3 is TGTGCCAGTAGTGTGGGGACCGGGACAGGGACGGTTAGCAATCAGCCCCAGCATTTT. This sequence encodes CASSVGTGTGTVSNQPQHF.